What follows are 17 T cell receptor beta chains derived from one specimen sequenced in a study of neurological immune-mediated disorders. TCRdb re-analysed the 5' RACE reads in MiXCR, keeping a single row per CDR3 protein. Of about 55,000 distinct CDR3 sequences detected, about 4.2% appear once; the ten largest clones hold 2.5% to 3%. Sequenced sample: PBMCs. These receptors all stem from a man aged 50 to 59 with multiple sclerosis.

This clonotype was observed a handful of times. The chain is built from TRBV29-1 and TRBJ2-5, with D perhaps matching TRBD2 (5 bases). V gave up 6 bases and J gave up 5 bases, with 19 bases separating them. Germline V gene lookup returns CDR1 SQVTM and CDR2 ANQGSEA. This CDR3 has 14 amino acids. The CDR3 coding sequence is TGCAGCGTCCTGGTGGTTGCGGGTACGGAGACCCAGTACTTC. This translates into CSVLVVAGTETQYF.

This clonotype was seen only a few times. The chain recombines TRBV18 with TRBJ2-7; D perhaps matches TRBD2 (6 bases). V gave up 5 bases and J gave up 3 bases, with 20 bases separating them. The CDR3 totals 16 residues. Germline CDR1 KGHSH, CDR2 LQKENI. CDR3: CASSSAPTPEGYEQYF. The CDR3 DNA reads as TGTGCCAGCTCATCAGCCCCGACACCGGAGGGCTACGAGCAGTACTTC.

The sample holds many counts of this clonotype. The rearrangement links TRBV5-4 to TRBJ2-5; D is possibly TRBD1 (5 bases). This CDR3 comprises 15 residues. V lost 4 bases, J lost 2 bases, and 15 bases lay in between. Germline V gene data show CDR1 as SGHNT and CDR2 as YYREEE (reference sequence). The CDR3 region is CASSPMDKLQETQYF. CDR3 sequence (DNA): TGTGCCAGCAGCCCCATGGACAAGCTTCAAGAGACCCAGTACTTC.

This clonotype was seen ten or more times. The chain links TRBV5-1 to TRBJ2-3, with 8 bases lining up with TRBD2. Trimming cost V 3 bases and J 6 bases; bases outside gene matches: 12. CDR1 and CDR2 (germline): SGHRS, YFSETQ. The CDR3 runs 16 residues. For the CDR3, the DNA is TGCGCCAGCAGCTGGATCGGGGGGGAAGGTTCCGATACGCAGTATTTT. This codes for CASSWIGGEGSDTQYF.

This clonotype was counted at least ten times. The rearrangement uses TRBV9 and TRBJ2-7, with D perhaps matching TRBD1 (7 bases). From germline, CDR1 is SGDLS and CDR2 YYNGEE. V lost 4 bases and J lost 1, with 18 bases in between. The CDR3 sequence is 16 residues long. The CDR3 coding sequence is TGTGCCAGCAGCCTCAGGGGGGCCGCGCCATCCTACGAGCAGTACTTC. As protein: CASSLRGAAPSYEQYF.

This clonotype was found once. This may be a read error: a much more frequent sequence differs by one nucleotide. The chain has TRBV4-1 and TRBJ2-5; TRBD1 matches at 9 bases. The germline V gene has CDR1 MGHRA and CDR2 YSYEKL. This CDR3 is 13 amino acids long. The CDR3 DNA sequence: TGCACCAGCAGCCGACAGGGGGGGGAGACCCAGTACTTC. Encoded protein: CTSSRQGGETQYF.

This clonotype has at least ten counts. The chain carries TRBV7-6 and TRBJ2-3; 14 positions match TRBD2. In germline, CDR1 is SGHVS, CDR2 FNYEAQ. The CDR3 is 19 amino acids. Unmatched junction bases numbered 13, after V lost 1 base and J lost 7 bases. CDR3 in amino acids: CASSLGGTSGSGALNTQYF. The CDR3 nucleotides are TGTGCCAGCAGCTTAGGTGGGACTAGCGGGAGCGGGGCCCTAAATACGCAGTATTTT.

This clonotype was seen ten or more times. This chain uses TRBV5-1 with TRBJ2-7, with 11 bases that match TRBD2. Germline lookup yields CDR1 SGHRS and CDR2 YFSETQ. The CDR3 is 14 amino acids. The J segment lost 7 bases and the V segment lost 4 bases, leaving 7 bases of the junction unmatched. The CDR3 region is CASSDTSGSQEQYF. The CDR3, as DNA: TGCGCCAGCAGCGATACTAGCGGGAGTCAGGAGCAGTACTTC.

Ten or more counts support this clonotype. The chain employs TRBV11-1 and TRBJ2-7; tentatively, D is TRBD2 (5 bases). Trimming stripped 6 bases from V and 1 base from J, with 10 bases between. The CDR3 runs to 13 residues. Germline V gives CDR1 SGHAT, CDR2 FQDESV (reference sequence). The CDR3 DNA reads TGTGCCAGCAGTGCTAGCCCATCCTACGAGCAGTACTTC. Translated: CASSASPSYEQYF.

There are many counts of this clonotype. The V gene is TRBV10-3, the J gene TRBJ1-1; D is possibly TRBD1 (6 bases). Germline CDR1 reads ENHRY; CDR2 reads SYGVKD. V was shortened by 7 bases and J by 5 bases, with 20 bases between the two germline ends. CDR3 length equals 15 residues. CDR3 residues: CAITMGQAEGTEAFF. The CDR3 DNA sequence: TGTGCCATCACTATGGGACAAGCCGAAGGAACTGAAGCTTTCTTT.

This clonotype was counted at least ten times. The rearrangement links TRBV21-1 to TRBJ2-7; TRBD1 is the table's D call, not checked against the DNA. TRBV21-1 counts as a pseudogene. This CDR3 is built from 16 residues. In DNA, the CDR3 is TGTGCCAGCAGCAAAGCGCTCGGAGACAGGGGCCACGAGCAGTACTTC. Its protein product is CASSKALGDRGHEQYF.

This clonotype was seen repeatedly, ten times or more. The V gene is TRBV20-1, the J gene TRBJ1-2; D ambiguous. Germline CDR1 reads DFQATT; CDR2 reads SNEGSKA (reference sequence). V lost 2 bases and J 4 bases, leaving 8 bases between the germline ends. The CDR3 is made up of 12 amino acids. The CDR3 loop reads CSARRDLYGYTF. Written as DNA, the CDR3 is TGCAGTGCTAGAAGGGATCTCTATGGCTACACCTTC.

This clonotype was observed many times. The chain employs TRBV28 and TRBJ2-1; 7 bases are shared with TRBD1. V trimming: 8 bases; J trimming: 11 bases; junction bases outside the gene matches: 21. Germline V gene sequence: CDR1 MDHEN, CDR2 SYDVKM. There are 16 residues in the CDR3. The CDR3 region has the DNA TGTGCCAGCCAATCCGGGACAGCACTTCTTACTTCCAAGCAGTTCTTC. The encoded protein is CASQSGTALLTSKQFF.

In its sample, this clonotype was seen many times. The rearrangement joins TRBV27 to TRBJ2-2; a weak D match, TRBD1 (6 bases). Per the germline V gene, CDR1 is MNHEY and CDR2 is SMNVEV (reference sequence). This CDR3 contains 14 residues. Trimming took off 5 bases at V and 6 bases at J, with 13 bases between the two ends. CDR3 residues: CASSTTRGSGELFF. The CDR3 nucleotides read TGTGCCAGCAGTACAACCAGGGGCTCCGGGGAGCTGTTTTTT.

This clonotype has a count of ten or more. V gene TRBV5-1 combines with J gene TRBJ1-4, with D tentatively TRBD1 (5 bases). Looked up from germline, CDR1 is SGHRS and CDR2 is YFSETQ. There are 16 residues in the CDR3. Trimming removed 0 bases from V and 0 bases from J, with 9 bases in between. The CDR3 region is CASSLGDSSTNEKLFF. DNA for the CDR3: TGCGCCAGCAGCTTGGGAGACAGTTCAACTAATGAAAAACTGTTTTTT. The complete variable domain, with remaining parts taken from reference TRBV5-1 and TRBJ1-4, reads KAGVTQTPRYLIKTRGQQVTLSCSPISGHRSVSWYQQTPGQGLQFLFEYFSETQRNKGNFPGRFSGRQFSNSRSEMNVSTLELGDSALYLCASSLGDSSTNEKLFFGSGTQLSVL.

This clonotype was observed at least ten times. The chain employs TRBV28 and TRBJ1-5; TRBD1 matches 7 bases. Trimming removed 6 bases from V and 6 bases from J; junction bases left unmatched: 8. The germline gives CDR1 MDHEN, CDR2 SYDVKM. The CDR3 runs to 14 residues. For the CDR3, the DNA is TGTGCCAGCAGAGTACAGGGGATGCGTCAGCCCCAGCATTTT. Encoded protein: CASRVQGMRQPQHF.

This clonotype has more than one count but fewer than ten. V and J are TRBV5-1 and TRBJ2-7; 9 bases match TRBD1. Germline CDR1 is SGHRS and CDR2 is YFSETQ. V lost 4 bases and J lost 3; bases outside the gene matches: 8. The length of the CDR3 is 15 residues. The CDR3 region has the DNA TGCGCCAGCAGCACGGACAGGGGAGGTGGCTACGAGCAGTACTTC. Translating gives CASSTDRGGGYEQYF. Drawing the rest from reference TRBV5-1 and TRBJ2-7, the complete variable domain is KAGVTQTPRYLIKTRGQQVTLSCSPISGHRSVSWYQQTPGQGLQFLFEYFSETQRNKGNFPGRFSGRQFSNSRSEMNVSTLELGDSALYLCASSTDRGGGYEQYFGPGTRLTVT.